These T cell receptor beta chains were read from a single sample in a study of blood T cells in healthy people across ages. In TCRdb, the 5' RACE reads were re-called with MiXCR into one record per CDR3 protein. The top ten clones hold around 20% of a sample with about 570,000 distinct CDR3 sequences, approximately 27% of them seen once. Sequenced sample: blood. The receptors were sampled from a woman between 70 and 85 years old in good health. Both conserved end residues are part of each CDR3. The D gene is left open where the match is weak. Part of the rows lack a size; the others show once, few, many or a class for expanded clones.

size	V	D	J	DNA	CDR3
-	TRBV20-1	TRBD2	TRBJ2-3	TGCAGTGCCAAACTAGCGGGGGGGCGTTTAGATACGCAGTATTTT	CSAKLAGGRLDTQYF
-	TRBV7-9	-	TRBJ1-5	TGTGCCAGCAGCTTGGGAGATAGCAATCAGCCCCAGCATTTT	CASSLGDSNQPQHF
few	TRBV7-2	TRBD2	TRBJ2-3	TGTGCCAGCGGATATGCGGGGGGGCGAGATACGCAGTATTTT	CASGYAGGRDTQYF
-	TRBV3-1	TRBD1	TRBJ1-2	TGTGCCACCAGCCAAACGGACAGGGGCCGGGGCTACACCTTC	CATSQTDRGRGYTF
few	TRBV9	-	TRBJ2-1	TGTGCCAGCAGCGTTCAAGGTGAGCAGTTCTTC	CASSVQGEQFF
-	TRBV29-1	-	TRBJ2-5	TGCAGCGGTATCGGGGGGACACAAGAGACCCAGTACTTC	CSGIGGTQETQYF
once	TRBV7-9	-	TRBJ2-5	TGTGCCAGCAGAGGAGTAACCGGGACCGCGCCCACAGAGACCCAGTACTTC	CASRGVTGTAPTETQYF
-	TRBV20-1	TRBD1	TRBJ2-1	TGCAGTGCTGTGGGACAGGGGGAGACCGGCTCCTACAATGAGCAGTTCTTC	CSAVGQGETGSYNEQFF
-	TRBV5-1	-	TRBJ1-4	TGCGCCAGCAGCATCCCGGACGAGAGTGAAAAACTGTTTTTT	CASSIPDESEKLFF
few	TRBV4-1	-	TRBJ2-7	TGCGCCAGCAGCCGGGAGTCCGGGGACTACGAGCAGTACTTC	CASSRESGDYEQYF
-	TRBV11-2	TRBD2	TRBJ2-3	TGTGCCAGCAGCCGGACCGAGCGGGGGGGATCAGATACGCAGTATTTT	CASSRTERGGSDTQYF
many	TRBV20-1	TRBD1	TRBJ2-7	TGCAGTGCTAGCCGGGACAGGGTCTACGAGCAGTACTTC	CSASRDRVYEQYF
-	TRBV9	TRBD2	TRBJ2-1	TGTGCCAGCAGCCTAGGGGAAGGGAGGGTCAGAAATGAGCAGTTCTTC	CASSLGEGRVRNEQFF
-	TRBV6-5	-	TRBJ1-3	TGTGCCAGCAGTTCCACAGGGTCAATTTCTGGAAACACCATATATTTT	CASSSTGSISGNTIYF
-	TRBV27	TRBD1	TRBJ2-7	TGTGCCAGCAGTTTATCTCAGGGGGCCTACGAGCAGTACTTC	CASSLSQGAYEQYF
-	TRBV10-3	TRBD1	TRBJ2-2	TGTGCCATCAGTGTAGGACAGGGGGCGCGCACCGGGGAGCTGTTTTTT	CAISVGQGARTGELFF
-	TRBV6-5	-	TRBJ1-4	TGTGCCAGCAGTTACTCCAGCACAACTAATGAAAAACTGTTTTTT	CASSYSSTTNEKLFF
-	TRBV27	-	TRBJ1-4	TGTGCCAGCAGTTTATCGGTGGGGGCCTTAAATGAAAAACTGTTTTTT	CASSLSVGALNEKLFF
few	TRBV7-9	-	TRBJ2-5	TGTGCGGGTTCCCAAGAGACCCAGTACTTC	CAGSQETQYF
-	TRBV12-3/TRBV12-4	-	TRBJ1-2	TGTGCCAGCAGTGATCCAAGGTGGGGAGGGAACGGCTACACCTTC	CASSDPRWGGNGYTF
-	TRBV20-1	-	TRBJ2-5	TGCAGTGCTCCATCGCCCGCCGAGACCCAGTACTTC	CSAPSPAETQYF
many	TRBV7-2	-	TRBJ2-5	TGTGCCAGCTCACCAACGCAAGAGACCCAGTACTTC	CASSPTQETQYF
few	TRBV4-2	-	TRBJ2-1	TGTGCCAGCAGCCCCTTGGGAGCAGGGGATTACAATGAGCAGTTCTTC	CASSPLGAGDYNEQFF
-	TRBV18	-	TRBJ2-1	TGTGCCAGCTCACCTTCCGGGACAGAGCAGTTCTTC	CASSPSGTEQFF
-	TRBV9	-	TRBJ2-3	TGTGCCAGCAGCGTAGCTTTAGTAGATACGCAGTATTTT	CASSVALVDTQYF
-	TRBV7-9	-	TRBJ1-1	TGTGCCAACACTGACTCCTACATGAACACTGAAGCTTTCTTT	CANTDSYMNTEAFF
-	TRBV7-9	-	TRBJ1-1	TGTGCCAGCAGCTTAGTGCCAGGGCTCGCTGAAGCTTTCTTT	CASSLVPGLAEAFF
-	TRBV15	TRBD1	TRBJ1-1	TGTGCCACCATGACAGGGAGGGTGAACACTGAAGCTTTCTTT	CATMTGRVNTEAFF
-	TRBV20-1	-	TRBJ2-3	TGCAGTGCTAGAGATGGCAGGGGGGTAACAGATACGCAGTATTTT	CSARDGRGVTDTQYF
-	TRBV12-3/TRBV12-4	-	TRBJ1-6	TGTGCCAGTACCGGGACCGCAACTTCACCCCTCCACTTT	CASTGTATSPLHF